The rows below give T cell receptor beta chains drawn from one sample of a study of CD4 T cells in relation to SARS-CoV-2 and coronaviruses. The table came from immunoSEQ multiplex PCR; TCRdb's copy has only in-frame clones and leaves some out. The repertoire has 30,000 to 45,000 clones, about 80% of them found once; the top ten carry around 7%. These receptors' targets are unknown. Sequenced: naive CD4+ T cells from PBMCs, cultured in vitro. The source of these receptors is an adult with COVID-19. The CDR3 runs from the conserved cysteine through the conserved F or W. D genes are given only for firm matches. Clone size appears in some rows only: once, few, many, or a class for an expanded clone.

clone size: .
D gene: .
J gene: TRBJ1-1
V gene: TRBV7-2
CDR3 protein: CASSFFSPTEAFF
CDR3 DNA: TGTGCCAGCAGCTTCTTCAGTCCCACTGAAGCTTTCTTT

clone size: .
D gene: .
J gene: TRBJ2-5
V gene: TRBV5-6
CDR3 protein: CASSLVQETQYF
CDR3 DNA: TGTGCCAGCAGCTTGGTACAAGAGACCCAGTACTTC

clone size: .
D gene: TRBD2
J gene: TRBJ2-1
V gene: TRBV2
CDR3 protein: CASSELASGRYEQFF
CDR3 DNA: TGTGCCAGCAGTGAGTTGGCTAGCGGGAGATATGAGCAGTTCTTC

clone size: .
D gene: .
J gene: TRBJ1-2
V gene: TRBV11-2
CDR3 protein: CASSFGGARGYGYTF
CDR3 DNA: TGTGCCAGCAGCTTTGGGGGGGCGCGGGGCTATGGCTACACCTTC

clone size: .
D gene: TRBD2
J gene: TRBJ2-3
V gene: TRBV7-3
CDR3 protein: CASSKREGADTQYF
CDR3 DNA: TGTGCCAGCAGTAAACGGGAGGGGGCAGATACGCAGTATTTT

clone size: .
D gene: .
J gene: TRBJ1-4
V gene: TRBV18
CDR3 protein: CASSARRTNEKLFF
CDR3 DNA: TGTGCCAGCTCCGCGAGACGAACTAATGAAAAACTGTTTTTT

clone size: .
D gene: TRBD1
J gene: TRBJ1-6
V gene: TRBV28
CDR3 protein: CASSSGQPNSPLHF
CDR3 DNA: TGTGCCAGCAGTTCGGGACAGCCAAATTCACCCCTCCACTTT

clone size: .
D gene: .
J gene: TRBJ2-1
V gene: TRBV7-3
CDR3 protein: CASSGQGNEQFF
CDR3 DNA: TGTGCCAGCAGCGGTCAAGGCAATGAGCAGTTCTTC

clone size: .
D gene: .
J gene: TRBJ2-3
V gene: TRBV15
CDR3 protein: CATSREVGAPTDTQYF
CDR3 DNA: TGTGCCACCAGCAGAGAAGTGGGAGCACCCACAGATACGCAGTATTTT

clone size: .
D gene: TRBD2
J gene: TRBJ2-1
V gene: TRBV6-6
CDR3 protein: CASSYSSGKSNEQFF
CDR3 DNA: TGTGCCAGCAGTTACTCTAGCGGGAAGTCGAATGAGCAGTTCTTC

clone size: .
D gene: TRBD2
J gene: TRBJ2-1
V gene: TRBV14
CDR3 protein: CASSRQKTSGSWGEQFF
CDR3 DNA: TGTGCCAGCAGCCGACAAAAGACTAGCGGGAGTTGGGGTGAGCAGTTCTTC

clone size: .
D gene: .
J gene: TRBJ2-1
V gene: TRBV2
CDR3 protein: CASSEDASQYNEQFF
CDR3 DNA: TGTGCCAGCAGTGAAGATGCCTCTCAATACAATGAGCAGTTCTTC

clone size: .
D gene: .
J gene: TRBJ1-6
V gene: TRBV27
CDR3 protein: CASSRGGYNSPLHF
CDR3 DNA: TGTGCCAGCAGTCGGGGGGGGTATAATTCACCCCTCCACTTT

clone size: .
D gene: .
J gene: TRBJ2-6
V gene: TRBV27
CDR3 protein: CASSFRGAQGANVLTF
CDR3 DNA: TGTGCCAGCAGTTTCAGGGGGGCGCAAGGGGCCAACGTCCTGACTTTC

clone size: few
D gene: TRBD1
J gene: TRBJ2-1
V gene: TRBV30
CDR3 protein: CAWSPWDRGEQFF
CDR3 DNA: TGTGCCTGGAGTCCTTGGGACAGGGGTGAGCAGTTCTTC

clone size: .
D gene: .
J gene: TRBJ2-5
V gene: TRBV30
CDR3 protein: CAWSAKETQYF
CDR3 DNA: TGTGCCTGGAGCGCTAAAGAGACCCAGTACTTC

clone size: .
D gene: .
J gene: TRBJ1-4
V gene: TRBV5-6
CDR3 protein: CASSRPDSPSTHDEKLFF
CDR3 DNA: TGTGCCAGCAGCCGACCGGACAGCCCTTCTACTCATGATGAAAAACTGTTTTTT

clone size: .
D gene: .
J gene: TRBJ1-4
V gene: TRBV6-4
CDR3 protein: CASSDQAGEKLFF
CDR3 DNA: TGTGCCAGCAGTGATCAGGCCGGGGAAAAACTGTTTTTT

clone size: .
D gene: .
J gene: TRBJ2-7
V gene: TRBV3-1/TRBV3-2
CDR3 protein: CASSQAVGYEQYF
CDR3 DNA: TGTGCCAGCAGCCAAGCCGTGGGATACGAGCAGTACTTC

clone size: .
D gene: TRBD2
J gene: TRBJ2-3
V gene: TRBV7-3
CDR3 protein: CASSTGLAGTGTDTQYF
CDR3 DNA: TGTGCCAGCAGCACGGGACTAGCGGGAACCGGCACAGATACGCAGTATTTT

clone size: once
D gene: .
J gene: TRBJ1-1
V gene: TRBV20-1
CDR3 protein: CSGTRNTEAFF
CDR3 DNA: TGCAGTGGGACACGTAACACTGAAGCTTTCTTT

clone size: few
D gene: .
J gene: TRBJ2-1
V gene: TRBV30
CDR3 protein: CAWSPPGRTNFF
CDR3 DNA: TGTGCCTGGAGCCCACCGGGCAGGACAAACTTCTTC

clone size: .
D gene: .
J gene: TRBJ1-2
V gene: TRBV6-1
CDR3 protein: CASSELGFAYGYTF
CDR3 DNA: TGTGCCAGCAGTGAATTGGGATTTGCCTATGGCTACACCTTC

clone size: .
D gene: .
J gene: TRBJ2-7
V gene: TRBV24-1
CDR3 protein: CATSDPVPYRAPYEQYF
CDR3 DNA: TGTGCCACCAGTGATCCTGTGCCATACAGGGCTCCCTACGAGCAGTACTTC

clone size: .
D gene: TRBD2
J gene: TRBJ2-2
V gene: TRBV28
CDR3 protein: CASSFPSPSGRVGELFF
CDR3 DNA: TGTGCCAGCAGCTTTCCCTCCCCTAGCGGGAGAGTCGGGGAGCTGTTTTTT

clone size: once
D gene: .
J gene: TRBJ2-1
V gene: TRBV5-1
CDR3 protein: CASSQRGAYNEQFF
CDR3 DNA: TGCGCCAGCAGCCAAAGGGGGGCCTACAATGAGCAGTTCTTC

clone size: few
D gene: .
J gene: TRBJ1-6
V gene: TRBV2
CDR3 protein: CASSWGRLKVSLHF
CDR3 DNA: TGTGCCAGCAGTTGGGGTCGGCTTAAGGTTTCCCTCCACTTT

clone size: .
D gene: .
J gene: TRBJ1-1
V gene: TRBV3-1/TRBV3-2
CDR3 protein: CASSQVQGNTEAFF
CDR3 DNA: TGTGCCAGCAGCCAAGTGCAGGGGAACACTGAAGCTTTCTTT

clone size: .
D gene: TRBD2
J gene: TRBJ2-7
V gene: TRBV5-1
CDR3 protein: CASSLGLAGAQPNVKQYF
CDR3 DNA: TGCGCCAGCAGCTTAGGACTAGCGGGAGCTCAACCCAACGTGAAGCAGTACTTC

clone size: .
D gene: .
J gene: TRBJ2-2
V gene: TRBV7-9
CDR3 protein: CASSPASTGELFF
CDR3 DNA: TGTGCCAGCAGCCCAGCTTCCACCGGGGAGCTGTTTTTT

clone size: once
D gene: .
J gene: TRBJ2-3
V gene: TRBV7-9
CDR3 protein: CASSLDGTQSTDTQYF
CDR3 DNA: TGTGCCAGCAGCTTAGACGGGACTCAAAGCACAGATACGCAGTATTTT

clone size: few
D gene: .
J gene: TRBJ2-7
V gene: TRBV5-8
CDR3 protein: CASSTGTYYEQYF
CDR3 DNA: TGTGCCAGCAGCACCGGGACTTACTACGAGCAGTACTTC

clone size: .
D gene: TRBD2
J gene: TRBJ2-1
V gene: TRBV3-1/TRBV3-2
CDR3 protein: CASSQTGTSGSLGFF
CDR3 DNA: TGTGCCAGCAGCCAGACCGGGACTAGCGGGAGCCTAGGGTTCTTC

clone size: .
D gene: .
J gene: TRBJ2-1
V gene: TRBV6-2/TRBV6-3
CDR3 protein: CASSAPGRSSYNEQFF
CDR3 DNA: TGTGCCAGCAGTGCCCCGGGAAGAAGCTCCTACAATGAGCAGTTCTTC

clone size: .
D gene: .
J gene: TRBJ2-5
V gene: TRBV21-1
CDR3 protein: CASSNGWEETQYF
CDR3 DNA: TGTGCCAGCAGCAACGGGTGGGAAGAGACCCAGTACTTC

clone size: .
D gene: .
J gene: TRBJ2-3
V gene: TRBV7-3
CDR3 protein: CASSLGDSDTQYF
CDR3 DNA: TGTGCCAGCAGCTTGGGGGATTCGGATACGCAGTATTTT

clone size: once
D gene: TRBD1
J gene: TRBJ2-3
V gene: TRBV28
CDR3 protein: CASTFSGGFKDTQYF
CDR3 DNA: TGTGCCAGCACCTTTTCAGGGGGCTTCAAAGATACGCAGTATTTT

clone size: .
D gene: TRBD2
J gene: TRBJ2-1
V gene: TRBV19
CDR3 protein: CASSGRERHNEQFF
CDR3 DNA: TGTGCCAGCTCGGGGAGGGAACGACACAATGAGCAGTTCTTC

clone size: .
D gene: TRBD1
J gene: TRBJ2-5
V gene: TRBV29-1
CDR3 protein: CSVSGGVETQYF
CDR3 DNA: TGCAGCGTTTCAGGGGGCGTTGAGACCCAGTACTTC

clone size: .
D gene: .
J gene: TRBJ2-7
V gene: TRBV9
CDR3 protein: CASSVRPGTNYEQYF
CDR3 DNA: TGTGCCAGCAGCGTCAGGCCGGGAACAAACTACGAGCAGTACTTC

clone size: .
D gene: TRBD2
J gene: TRBJ2-1
V gene: TRBV10-3
CDR3 protein: CAISETSGINEQFF
CDR3 DNA: TGTGCCATCAGTGAGACTAGCGGGATCAATGAGCAGTTCTTC

clone size: .
D gene: TRBD2
J gene: TRBJ2-7
V gene: TRBV7-3
CDR3 protein: CASSPSSGRPHLTYEQYF
CDR3 DNA: TGTGCCAGCAGCCCATCGAGCGGGAGACCTCACTTAACCTACGAGCAGTACTTC

clone size: .
D gene: .
J gene: TRBJ1-5
V gene: TRBV24-1
CDR3 protein: CATSDPNQPQHF
CDR3 DNA: TGTGCCACCAGTGACCCGAATCAGCCCCAGCATTTT

clone size: once
D gene: .
J gene: TRBJ2-5
V gene: TRBV19
CDR3 protein: CASGGGGIQETQYF
CDR3 DNA: TGTGCCAGCGGAGGGGGAGGGATACAAGAGACCCAGTACTTC

clone size: .
D gene: .
J gene: TRBJ2-7
V gene: TRBV18
CDR3 protein: CASSPGGYEQYF
CDR3 DNA: TGTGCCAGCTCACCTGGAGGTTACGAGCAGTACTTC